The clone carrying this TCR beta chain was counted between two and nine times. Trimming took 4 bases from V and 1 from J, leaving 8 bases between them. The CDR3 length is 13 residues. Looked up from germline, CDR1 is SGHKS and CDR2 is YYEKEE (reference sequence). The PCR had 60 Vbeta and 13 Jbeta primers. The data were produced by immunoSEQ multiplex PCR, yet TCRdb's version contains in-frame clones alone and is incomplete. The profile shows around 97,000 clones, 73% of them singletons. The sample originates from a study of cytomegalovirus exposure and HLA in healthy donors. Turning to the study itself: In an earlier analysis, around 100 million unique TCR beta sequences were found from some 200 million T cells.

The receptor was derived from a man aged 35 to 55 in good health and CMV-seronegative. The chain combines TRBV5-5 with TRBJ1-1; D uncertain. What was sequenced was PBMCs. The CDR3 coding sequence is TGTGCCAGCAGCCAACAACGGAACACTGAAGCTTTCTTT. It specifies CASSQQRNTEAFF.